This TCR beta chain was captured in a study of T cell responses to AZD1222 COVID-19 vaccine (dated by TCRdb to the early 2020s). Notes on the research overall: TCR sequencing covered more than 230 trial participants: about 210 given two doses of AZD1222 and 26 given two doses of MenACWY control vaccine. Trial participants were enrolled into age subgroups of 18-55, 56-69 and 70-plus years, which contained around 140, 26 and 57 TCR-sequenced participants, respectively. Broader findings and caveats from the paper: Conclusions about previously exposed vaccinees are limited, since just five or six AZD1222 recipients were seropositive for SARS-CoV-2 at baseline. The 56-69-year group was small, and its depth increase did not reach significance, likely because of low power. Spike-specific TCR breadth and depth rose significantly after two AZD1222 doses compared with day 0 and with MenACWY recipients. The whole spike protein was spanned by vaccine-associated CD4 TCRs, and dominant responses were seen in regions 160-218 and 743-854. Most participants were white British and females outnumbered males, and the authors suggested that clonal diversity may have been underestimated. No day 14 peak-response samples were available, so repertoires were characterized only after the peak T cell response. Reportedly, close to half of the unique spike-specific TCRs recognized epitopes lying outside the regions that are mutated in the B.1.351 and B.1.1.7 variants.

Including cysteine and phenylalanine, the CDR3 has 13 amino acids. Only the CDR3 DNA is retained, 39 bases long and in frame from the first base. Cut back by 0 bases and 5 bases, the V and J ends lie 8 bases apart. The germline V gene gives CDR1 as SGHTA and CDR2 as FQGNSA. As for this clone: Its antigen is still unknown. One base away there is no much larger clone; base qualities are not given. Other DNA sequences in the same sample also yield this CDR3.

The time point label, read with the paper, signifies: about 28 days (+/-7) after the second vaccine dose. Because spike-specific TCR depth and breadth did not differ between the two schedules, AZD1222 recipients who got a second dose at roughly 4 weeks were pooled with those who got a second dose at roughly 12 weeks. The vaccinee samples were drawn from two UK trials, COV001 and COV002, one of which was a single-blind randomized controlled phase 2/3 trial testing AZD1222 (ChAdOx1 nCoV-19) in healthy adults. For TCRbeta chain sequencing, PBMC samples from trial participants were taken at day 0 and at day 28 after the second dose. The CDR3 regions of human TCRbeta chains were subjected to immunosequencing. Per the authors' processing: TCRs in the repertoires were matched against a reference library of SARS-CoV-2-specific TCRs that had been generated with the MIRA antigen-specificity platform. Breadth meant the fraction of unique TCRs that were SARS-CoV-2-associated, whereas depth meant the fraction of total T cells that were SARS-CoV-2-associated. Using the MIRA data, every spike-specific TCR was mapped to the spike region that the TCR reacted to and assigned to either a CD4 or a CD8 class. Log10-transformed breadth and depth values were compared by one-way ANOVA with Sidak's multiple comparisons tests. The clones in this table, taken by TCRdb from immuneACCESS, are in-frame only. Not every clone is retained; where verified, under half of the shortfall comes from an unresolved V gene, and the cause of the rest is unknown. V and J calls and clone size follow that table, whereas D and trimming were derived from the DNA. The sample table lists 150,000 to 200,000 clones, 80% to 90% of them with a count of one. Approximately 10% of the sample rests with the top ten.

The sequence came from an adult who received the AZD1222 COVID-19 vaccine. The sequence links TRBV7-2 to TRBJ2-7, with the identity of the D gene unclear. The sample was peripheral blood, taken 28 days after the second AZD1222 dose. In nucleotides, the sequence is TGTGCCAGCAGCTTAGCTGGATCTCACGAGCAGTACTTC. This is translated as CASSLAGSHEQYF.